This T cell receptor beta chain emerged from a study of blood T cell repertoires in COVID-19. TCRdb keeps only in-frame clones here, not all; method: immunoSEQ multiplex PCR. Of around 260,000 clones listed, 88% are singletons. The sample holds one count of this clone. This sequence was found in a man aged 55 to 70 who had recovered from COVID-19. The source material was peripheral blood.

The CDR3 region has the DNA TGTGCCAGCAGTTTTCGTTCGGGTGAAGCTTTCTTT. It codes for CASSFRSGEAFF. The rearrangement joins TRBV27 to TRBJ1-1; no definite D call. This CDR3 spans 12 amino acids. V was shortened by 3 bases and J by 7 bases, with 9 bases between the two germline ends. Germline lookup yields CDR1 MNHEY and CDR2 SMNVEV (reference sequence).